These T cell receptor beta chains were read from a single sample in a study of PD-L1 blockade in urothelial cancer. TCRdb keeps only in-frame clones here, not all; method: immunoSEQ multiplex PCR. Of over 45,000 clones listed, 86% are singletons. The material sequenced was PBMCs, taken around atezolizumab (anti-PD-L1) treatment. These receptors all stem from a man aged 50 to 60 with urothelial cancer. Both conserved end residues are part of each CDR3. D genes are given only for firm matches. Clone sizes are given selectively: once, few, many, or a class where the clone is expanded.

len: 14
j_gene: TRBJ1-1
abundance: few
d_gene: TRBD1
v_gene: TRBV4-2
CDR3aa: CASSQATGYTEAFF
CDR3nt: TGTGCCAGCAGCCAAGCGACAGGGTATACTGAAGCTTTCTTT

len: 15
j_gene: TRBJ1-3
abundance: .
d_gene: .
v_gene: TRBV18
CDR3aa: CASSPYRATGNTIYF
CDR3nt: TGTGCCAGCTCACCTTACAGGGCAACAGGAAACACCATATATTTT

len: 14
j_gene: TRBJ1-1
abundance: once
d_gene: TRBD1
v_gene: TRBV25-1
CDR3aa: CASSEFAGGTEAFF
CDR3nt: TGTGCCAGCAGTGAATTCGCAGGGGGGACTGAAGCTTTCTTT

len: 16
j_gene: TRBJ2-1
abundance: .
d_gene: TRBD1
v_gene: TRBV10-1
CDR3aa: CASSAIDRGALNEQFF
CDR3nt: TGCGCCAGCAGTGCGATCGACAGGGGGGCATTAAATGAGCAGTTCTTC

len: 14
j_gene: TRBJ2-3
abundance: .
d_gene: TRBD1
v_gene: TRBV19
CDR3aa: CASSNGQGADTQYF
CDR3nt: TGTGCCAGTAGCAACGGACAGGGGGCAGATACGCAGTATTTT

len: 15
j_gene: TRBJ1-1
abundance: .
d_gene: TRBD1
v_gene: TRBV28
CDR3aa: CASSLAGTGNTEAFF
CDR3nt: TGTGCCAGCAGTTTAGCAGGGACAGGGAACACTGAAGCTTTCTTT

len: 12
j_gene: TRBJ2-1
abundance: .
d_gene: .
v_gene: TRBV18
CDR3aa: CASSPLNNEQFF
CDR3nt: TGTGCCAGCTCACCACTCAACAATGAGCAGTTCTTC

len: 15
j_gene: TRBJ2-2
abundance: .
d_gene: TRBD2
v_gene: TRBV27
CDR3aa: CASKSSGPSTGELFF
CDR3nt: TGTGCCAGCAAAAGTAGCGGGCCCAGCACCGGGGAGCTGTTTTTT

len: 15
j_gene: TRBJ1-3
abundance: .
d_gene: TRBD1
v_gene: TRBV18
CDR3aa: CASSPQGASGNTIYF
CDR3nt: TGTGCCAGCTCTCCCCAGGGGGCATCTGGAAACACCATATATTTT

len: 19
j_gene: TRBJ2-6
abundance: .
d_gene: TRBD2
v_gene: TRBV27
CDR3aa: CASSSHDLAGFSGANVLTF
CDR3nt: TGTGCCAGCAGTTCCCACGATTTAGCGGGGTTCTCTGGGGCCAACGTCCTGACTTTC

len: 14
j_gene: TRBJ2-7
abundance: .
d_gene: .
v_gene: TRBV28
CDR3aa: CASSPGSSPYEQYF
CDR3nt: TGTGCCAGCAGTCCCGGGAGCTCCCCCTACGAGCAGTACTTC

len: 13
j_gene: TRBJ2-7
abundance: .
d_gene: TRBD1
v_gene: TRBV29-1
CDR3aa: CSVDGTGVNEQYF
CDR3nt: TGCAGCGTTGATGGGACAGGGGTAAACGAGCAGTACTTC

len: 14
j_gene: TRBJ2-1
abundance: once
d_gene: .
v_gene: TRBV6-5
CDR3aa: CASSYSYSPHEQFF
CDR3nt: TGTGCCAGCAGTTACTCGTATAGCCCCCATGAGCAGTTCTTC

len: 15
j_gene: TRBJ1-1
abundance: .
d_gene: TRBD1
v_gene: TRBV2
CDR3aa: CASRIRDRGHTEAFF
CDR3nt: TGTGCCAGCAGGATCCGGGACAGGGGGCACACTGAAGCTTTCTTT

len: 16
j_gene: TRBJ2-2
abundance: .
d_gene: .
v_gene: TRBV2
CDR3aa: CASSVAWEPKGGELFF
CDR3nt: TGTGCCAGCAGTGTCGCGTGGGAGCCGAAGGGCGGGGAGCTGTTTTTT

len: 17
j_gene: TRBJ2-5
abundance: .
d_gene: TRBD2
v_gene: TRBV9
CDR3aa: CASSVAPRSGRQETQYF
CDR3nt: TGTGCCAGCAGCGTAGCCCCCAGGAGCGGGAGGCAAGAGACCCAGTACTTC

len: 18
j_gene: TRBJ2-1
abundance: .
d_gene: TRBD2
v_gene: TRBV11-2
CDR3aa: CASSLEPSGRVVLGEQFF
CDR3nt: TGTGCCAGCAGCTTAGAGCCTAGCGGGAGAGTGGTGTTGGGTGAGCAGTTCTTC

len: 12
j_gene: TRBJ1-1
abundance: .
d_gene: .
v_gene: TRBV6-6
CDR3aa: CASSAGATEAFF
CDR3nt: TGTGCCAGCAGCGCAGGGGCCACTGAAGCTTTCTTT

len: 15
j_gene: TRBJ2-3
abundance: .
d_gene: TRBD1
v_gene: TRBV11-3
CDR3aa: CASSAGQGIADTQYF
CDR3nt: TGTGCCAGCAGCGCGGGACAGGGGATCGCAGATACGCAGTATTTT

len: 15
j_gene: TRBJ1-6
abundance: .
d_gene: TRBD1
v_gene: TRBV27
CDR3aa: CASSFGDRDNSPLHF
CDR3nt: TGTGCCAGCAGTTTCGGGGACAGGGATAATTCACCCCTCCACTTT

len: 14
j_gene: TRBJ1-1
abundance: once
d_gene: .
v_gene: TRBV28
CDR3aa: CASSYRATNTEAFF
CDR3nt: TGTGCCAGCAGTTACAGGGCCACGAACACTGAAGCTTTCTTT

len: 15
j_gene: TRBJ2-7
abundance: few
d_gene: TRBD2
v_gene: TRBV6-5
CDR3aa: CASSSTSGGLYEQYF
CDR3nt: TGTGCCAGCAGTTCGACTAGCGGGGGGTTATACGAGCAGTACTTC

len: 14
j_gene: TRBJ1-1
abundance: .
d_gene: TRBD1
v_gene: TRBV19
CDR3aa: CASSTTGGGTEAFF
CDR3nt: TGTGCCAGTAGTACTACAGGGGGAGGAACTGAAGCTTTCTTT

len: 13
j_gene: TRBJ2-7
abundance: .
d_gene: .
v_gene: TRBV6-1
CDR3aa: CASRDSGDYEQYF
CDR3nt: TGTGCCAGCAGGGACAGTGGTGACTACGAGCAGTACTTC

len: 12
j_gene: TRBJ1-5
abundance: .
d_gene: .
v_gene: TRBV30
CDR3aa: CAWRSAGQPQHF
CDR3nt: TGTGCCTGGAGAAGTGCAGGTCAGCCCCAGCATTTT

len: 13
j_gene: TRBJ1-5
abundance: .
d_gene: .
v_gene: TRBV18
CDR3aa: CASSRAVNQPQHF
CDR3nt: TGTGCCAGCTCACGTGCGGTAAATCAGCCCCAGCATTTT

len: 15
j_gene: TRBJ1-4
abundance: .
d_gene: .
v_gene: TRBV27
CDR3aa: CASSLSSVANEKLFF
CDR3nt: TGTGCCAGCAGTTTATCTTCGGTGGCTAATGAAAAACTGTTTTTT

len: 16
j_gene: TRBJ2-3
abundance: .
d_gene: .
v_gene: TRBV6-4
CDR3aa: CASSDNWSASTDTQYF
CDR3nt: TGTGCCAGCAGTGATAACTGGAGTGCTAGCACAGATACGCAGTATTTT

len: 16
j_gene: TRBJ2-3
abundance: .
d_gene: TRBD2
v_gene: TRBV9
CDR3aa: CASSESSGLYTDTQYF
CDR3nt: TGTGCCAGCAGCGAGTCTAGCGGACTGTACACAGATACGCAGTATTTT

len: 16
j_gene: TRBJ1-1
abundance: .
d_gene: .
v_gene: TRBV11-2
CDR3aa: CASSPPGNIGNTEAFF
CDR3nt: TGTGCCAGCAGCCCACCGGGTAATATCGGGAACACTGAAGCTTTCTTT

len: 16
j_gene: TRBJ2-5
abundance: .
d_gene: TRBD1
v_gene: TRBV15
CDR3aa: CATSRDGTGRQETQYF
CDR3nt: TGTGCCACCAGCAGAGATGGGACAGGGCGCCAAGAGACCCAGTACTTC

len: 14
j_gene: TRBJ1-6
abundance: .
d_gene: .
v_gene: TRBV5-8
CDR3aa: CASSLVQLNSPLHF
CDR3nt: TGTGCCAGCAGCTTGGTACAGCTGAATTCACCCCTCCACTTT

len: 16
j_gene: TRBJ2-3
abundance: once
d_gene: .
v_gene: TRBV5-6
CDR3aa: CASRSTAREWLDTQYF
CDR3nt: TGTGCCAGCAGATCCACGGCCAGGGAATGGTTAGATACGCAGTATTTT

len: 19
j_gene: TRBJ2-1
abundance: .
d_gene: TRBD2
v_gene: TRBV7-2
CDR3aa: CASSPRTSGRAVSYNEQFF
CDR3nt: TGTGCCAGCAGCCCGAGGACTAGCGGGAGGGCCGTTTCCTACAATGAGCAGTTCTTC

len: 12
j_gene: TRBJ2-7
abundance: .
d_gene: .
v_gene: TRBV11-2
CDR3aa: CASSGRGYEQYF
CDR3nt: TGTGCCAGCAGCGGCAGGGGTTACGAGCAGTACTTC

len: 15
j_gene: TRBJ2-7
abundance: .
d_gene: .
v_gene: TRBV27
CDR3aa: CASRLRDSSSYEQYF
CDR3nt: TGTGCCAGCAGGCTCCGGGACTCGAGCTCCTACGAGCAGTACTTC